This record concerns one T cell receptor beta chain sequence. This entry belongs to a study of CD8+ T cells in alopecia areata. RNA extraction was followed by reverse transcription into cDNA, which acted as the sequencing template. Assay: immunoSEQ multiplex PCR; the TCRdb copy retains only in-frame clones and omits some. The profile shows 150,000 to 200,000 clones, approximately 51% of them singletons. The CDR3 covers 16 residues. The germline V gene encodes CDR1 SGDLS and CDR2 YYNGEE. J gave up 4 bases and V 3 bases, and 6 bases lay outside the gene matches. Regarding treatment: oral pan-JAK inhibitor, 5-10 mg twice daily. The study team obtained lesional scalp punch biopsies and peripheral blood from alopecia areata patients.

The sequence was collected from a human donor with alopecia areata. The source was CD8+ T cells sorted from blood, collected at roughly week 53, from a patient treated with tofacitinib. J is TRBJ2-7 and V is TRBV9, with TRBD2 identical over 14 bases. In DNA, the CDR3 is TGTGCCAGCAGCGACGGGACTAGCGGGGGACCTTACGAGCAGTACTTC. Protein product: CASSDGTSGGPYEQYF.